A single TCR beta chain is shown here with its context. Clinical histories supplied by participants themselves formed the basis of cohort assignment. The data stem from a study of blood T cell repertoires in COVID-19. Study as a whole: Sources were T cells, B-cell-depleted T cells, or PBMCs; the material itself was cDNA or gDNA.

As processed by the authors: It was from reference gene primer amplification that nucleated cell counts were estimated. Profiling relied on immunoSEQ multiplex PCR, and the TCRdb table lists in-frame clones only, not all of them. The V and J calls and clone size are taken from that table; D and trimming were inferred from the DNA. The table includes approximately 170,000 clones, roughly 80% detected once. CDR1 is ENHRY, CDR2 SYGVKD, per germline. The V gene end was trimmed by 8 bases and the J gene end by 1 base; junction bases not matched to a gene: 7. The CDR3 extends over 14 amino acids. Sequences were obtained from PBMCs or T cells enriched from blood (not recorded which). The chain carries TRBV10-3 and TRBJ1-1; 7 bases agree with TRBD1. This TCR was recovered from a woman between 50 and 59 years old who had recovered from COVID-19. As DNA, the CDR3 is TGTGCCATCCAGATGGGACAGACGAACACTGAAGCTTTCTTT. This sequence encodes CAIQMGQTNTEAFF.